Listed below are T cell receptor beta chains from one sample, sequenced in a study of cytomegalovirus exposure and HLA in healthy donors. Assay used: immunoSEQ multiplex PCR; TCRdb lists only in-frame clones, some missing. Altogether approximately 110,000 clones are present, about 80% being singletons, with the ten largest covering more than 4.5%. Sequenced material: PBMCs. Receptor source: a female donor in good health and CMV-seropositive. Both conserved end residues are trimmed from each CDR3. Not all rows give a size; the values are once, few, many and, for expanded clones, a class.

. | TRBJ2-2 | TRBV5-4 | ASRPTGTANTGELF
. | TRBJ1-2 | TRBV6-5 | ASSSPPRAGGYT
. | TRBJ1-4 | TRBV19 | ASSIVASNEKLF
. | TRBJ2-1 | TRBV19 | ACGVAGGGEQF
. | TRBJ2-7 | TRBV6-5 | ASSRLAPGEEQY
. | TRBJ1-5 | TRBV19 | ASSGGYSQPQH
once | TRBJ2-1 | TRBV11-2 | ASSLQGGTYNEQF
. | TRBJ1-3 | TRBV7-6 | ASSLASGGLYGNTIY
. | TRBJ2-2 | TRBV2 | ASSPRTSGTNGELF
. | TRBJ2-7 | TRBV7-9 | ASSPYGGRDEQY
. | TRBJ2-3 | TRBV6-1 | ASNIRGGRTDTQY
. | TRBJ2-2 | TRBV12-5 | ASGLTGPENTGELF
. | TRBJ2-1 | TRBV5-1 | ASKSLADNEQF
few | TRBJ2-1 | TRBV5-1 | ASSLARGKGEQF
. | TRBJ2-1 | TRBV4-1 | ASSQEGSGVKNEQF
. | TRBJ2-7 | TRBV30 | AWSGQGFNEQY
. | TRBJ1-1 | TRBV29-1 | SVDLGQGGTEAF
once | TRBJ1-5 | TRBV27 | ASSLYRNNQPQH
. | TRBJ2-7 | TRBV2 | ASSDSGRVFSYEQY
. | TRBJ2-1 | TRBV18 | ASSPLRGPYNEQF
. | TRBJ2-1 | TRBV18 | ASSPLSLAGESNEQF
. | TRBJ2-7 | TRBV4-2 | ASSHDITEQY
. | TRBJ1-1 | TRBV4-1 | ASSQDAENTEAF
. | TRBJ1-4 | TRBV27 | ASSSRQGVGEKLF
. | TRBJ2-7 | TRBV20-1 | SASGSEQY
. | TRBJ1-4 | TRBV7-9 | ASSRTLRDEKLF
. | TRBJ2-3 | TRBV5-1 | ASSPVRAGESTDTQY
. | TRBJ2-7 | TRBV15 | ATSREQGEQY
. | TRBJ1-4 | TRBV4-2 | ASSQIKGDRGATNEKLF
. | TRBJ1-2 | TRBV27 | ASSLSRDSYGYT
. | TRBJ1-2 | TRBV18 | ASSPTGEYGYT
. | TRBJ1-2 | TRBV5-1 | ASSLEQGGGYT
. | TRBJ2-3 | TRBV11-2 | ASSWTSGVSTDTQY
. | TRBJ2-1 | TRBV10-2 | ASRAPGLAGTEEQF
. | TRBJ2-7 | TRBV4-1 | ASSQDYNSGNEYEQY
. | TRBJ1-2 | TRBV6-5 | ASSYHDSRINYGYT
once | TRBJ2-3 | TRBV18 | ASSPEGLPDTQY
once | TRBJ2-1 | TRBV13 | ASSPTGYRGREQF
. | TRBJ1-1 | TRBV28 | ASSLNGGLNTEAF
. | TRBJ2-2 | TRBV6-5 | ASRRTSGSKGELF
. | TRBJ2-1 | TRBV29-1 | SVDGLAGGPWNEQF
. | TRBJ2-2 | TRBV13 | ASSSNRGNTGELF
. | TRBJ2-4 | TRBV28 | ASSFQQGRNIQY
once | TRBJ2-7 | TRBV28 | ASSRDREQY
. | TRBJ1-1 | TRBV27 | ASSFSSNTEAF
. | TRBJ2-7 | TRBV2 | ASSRYGTSGGPGDEQY
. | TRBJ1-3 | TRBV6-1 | ASNRDRADGNTIY
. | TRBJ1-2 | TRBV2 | ASSRDRGGYGYT
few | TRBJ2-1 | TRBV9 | ASSVRLAGPYNEQF
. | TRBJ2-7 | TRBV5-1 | ASSLGQGASEQY
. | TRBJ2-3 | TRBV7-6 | ASSFLGRGGITDTQY
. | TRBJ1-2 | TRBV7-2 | ASSLVVGQGADSGGYT
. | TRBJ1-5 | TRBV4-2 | ASSQGGGDQPQH
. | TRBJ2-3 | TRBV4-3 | ASSQDSGGPDTQY
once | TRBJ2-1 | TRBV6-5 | ASQPGQDYNEQF